Each of the 17 T cell receptor beta chains below was sequenced from the same sample in a study of Ad26.COV2.S vaccination and SARS-CoV-2 variants. The treatment here: about 20 received Ad26.COV2.S at low or high dose, single or two shots; 5 received placebo; per-sample allocation not given. The samples were gathered on day 63 after the first injection of vaccine or placebo. Libraries were prepared by immunoSEQ multiplex PCR; TCRdb keeps only in-frame clonotypes and omits some of them. The table lists some 350,000 clones, almost 90% of them singletons. The sequencing used peripheral blood, collected in a trial of Ad26.COV2.S vaccine versus placebo. These receptors were collected from a person aged 18-60 years who received the Ad26.COV2.S COVID-19 vaccine or a placebo.

As for this clone: At one of its ends the junction is not consistent with the germline gene, which may arise from a read error. The V and J genes are TRBV30 and TRBJ1-2; D remains ambiguous. Germline V gene data show CDR1 as GTSNPN and CDR2 as SVGIG (reference sequence). The CDR3 has 10 residues. This chain's CDR3 is CAWSVWAFWF. CDR3 nucleotides: TGTGCCTGGAGTGTATGGGCCTTCTGGTTC.

This rearrangement joins TRBV5-4 to TRBJ2-7; D may be TRBD2 (6 bases). V gave up 2 bases and J gave up 2 bases, with 8 bases separating them. Germline CDR1 is SGHNT and CDR2 is YYREEE (reference sequence). CDR3 size: 13 residues. This CDR3 is CASSFAGTYEQYF. The DNA for the CDR3 is TGTGCCAGCAGCTTCGCGGGGACCTACGAGCAGTACTTC.

This chain joins TRBV7-3 and TRBJ1-1; 7 nucleotides line up with TRBD1. There are 13 residues in the CDR3. Trimming cost V 6 bases and J 2 bases; bases outside gene matches: 3. The V gene's germline CDR1 is SGHTA and CDR2 FQGTGA. The DNA of the CDR3 is TGTGCCAGCAGTCAGGGGGTTAACACTGAAGCTTTCTTT. Translating it yields CASSQGVNTEAFF.

V gene TRBV10-3 combines with J gene TRBJ1-3; maybe TRBD1 (5 bases). This CDR3 comprises 14 residues. CDR1 and CDR2 from the germline V gene are ENHRY and SYGVKD. Trimming removed 0 bases from V and 9 bases from J, with 12 bases in between. CDR3 DNA: TGTGCCATCAGTGAGTCGCAGGGATCAGGCACCATATATTTT. This gives the protein CAISESQGSGTIYF.

The CDR3 loop is CASSSSGGPSTDTQYF. CDR3 nucleotides: TGTGCCAGCAGTTCTAGCGGGGGGCCAAGCACAGATACGCAGTATTTT. This chain joins TRBV6-2 or TRBV6-3 and TRBJ2-3; 11 nucleotides match TRBD2. The CDR3 sequence is 16 residues long. V dropped 4 bases and J dropped 0; count of bases not matched to a gene: 3. Germline CDR1 and CDR2: MNHEY and SVGEGT.

The J gene is TRBJ2-3, the V gene TRBV20-1, with D possibly TRBD2 on 6 matching bases. V lost 6 bases and J 4 bases, leaving 8 bases between the germline ends. The CDR3 contains 11 residues. Per the germline V gene, CDR1 is DFQATT and CDR2 is SNEGSKA (reference sequence). The CDR3 DNA reads as TGCAGTGCCCCGGGGGCAGATACGCAGTATTTT. This encodes CSAPGADTQYF.

CDR3 nucleotide sequence: TGTGCCAGCAGCGCCCACCCGGGACCCAAAACCGGGGAGCTGTTTTTT. Translating gives CASSAHPGPKTGELFF. The chain joins TRBV7-2 to TRBJ2-2; D may match TRBD1 or TRBD2 (5 bases each). Trimming pared 5 bases from V and 5 bases from J, leaving 18 bases between. The CDR3 covers 16 residues. The germline V gene has CDR1 SGHTA and CDR2 FQGNSA.

The rearrangement links TRBV6-1 to TRBJ1-2; D possibly corresponds to TRBD1 (5 bases). The V gene lost 6 bases and the J gene lost 3 bases, with 11 bases spanning the gap. Germline V gene lookup returns CDR1 MNHNS and CDR2 SASEGT. The CDR3 has 13 residues. CDR3: CASSPGGYYGYTF. The CDR3 DNA follows: TGTGCCAGCAGCCCCGGGGGGTACTATGGCTACACCTTC.

The chain links TRBV3-1 (or the pseudogene TRBV3-2) to TRBJ2-7; D possibly corresponds to TRBD1 (6 bases). Germline lookup yields CDR1 LGHDT and CDR2 YNNKEL (reference sequence). The CDR3 runs to 12 residues. Between the trimmed V and J ends, which lost 4 bases and 6 bases, there was a span of 10 bases. The CDR3 nucleotides are TGTGCCAGCAGCCCAGGGGTCTTCGAGCAGTACTTC. Translated, it gives CASSPGVFEQYF.

V usage is TRBV7-9 and J usage is TRBJ2-1; maybe TRBD2 (6 bases). Trimming pared 2 bases from V and 7 bases from J, leaving 12 bases between. CDR3 length: 14 amino acids. The germline CDR1 and CDR2 sequences are SEHNR and FQNEAQ (reference sequence). CDR3 nucleotide sequence: TGTGCCAGCAGCTTATGGGGGGATGGGAATGAGCAGTTCTTC. This sequence encodes CASSLWGDGNEQFF.

The V call is TRBV6-5, the J call TRBJ1-1; no definite D call. Germline CDR1 is MNHEY and CDR2 is SVGAGI. V was cut by 1 base and J by 0 bases, with 9 bases left in between. CDR3 size: 15 residues. The CDR3 coding sequence is TGTGCCAGCAGTTACTTTATAGATATGAACACTGAAGCTTTCTTT. It is translated as CASSYFIDMNTEAFF.

The rearrangement links TRBV9 to TRBJ2-3, with 10 positions matching TRBD2. The V gene end was trimmed by 3 bases and the J gene end by 2 bases; junction bases not matched to a gene: 6. Per the germline V gene, CDR1 is SGDLS and CDR2 is YYNGEE. This CDR3 spans 16 amino acids. The CDR3 DNA reads as TGTGCCAGCAGCGCCCGGGGACTAGCGAACACAGATACGCAGTATTTT. Translating gives CASSARGLANTDTQYF.

The chain joins TRBV5-1 to TRBJ2-1; 10 bases are a match to TRBD2. This CDR3 spans 14 amino acids. Germline trimming cut 0 bases from V and 6 bases from J; bases unmatched to any gene: 0. Germline V gene data show CDR1 as SGHRS and CDR2 as YFSETQ. The CDR3 spells CASSLVAGGNEQFF. In DNA, the CDR3 is TGCGCCAGCAGCTTGGTAGCGGGGGGCAATGAGCAGTTCTTC.

This chain links TRBV11-2 with TRBJ2-7; 7 bases map to TRBD1. Germline assignment: CDR1 SGHAT and CDR2 FQNNGV. Losses at the gene ends were 5 bases for V and 0 bases for J; bases not matched to a gene: 10. The CDR3 has 16 residues. The CDR3 is CASSKLKTGNSYEQYF. CDR3 nucleotide sequence: TGTGCCAGCAGCAAACTTAAGACAGGGAACTCCTACGAGCAGTACTTC.

The chain links TRBV6-5 to TRBJ1-2; tentatively, D is TRBD1 (5 bases). The CDR3 is 14 residues long. Germline assignment: CDR1 MNHEY and CDR2 SVGAGI. V was cut by 1 base and J by 5 bases, with 11 bases left in between. CDR3 amino acids: CASSYLGPNYGYTF. CDR3 sequence (DNA): TGTGCCAGCAGTTACTTGGGACCAAATTATGGCTACACCTTC.

V gene TRBV5-8 combines with J gene TRBJ1-5; TRBD1 is a possible D gene (5 bases). CDR3 size: 11 residues. CDR1 is SGHTS and CDR2 is YDEGEE in the germline V gene. V dropped 3 bases and J dropped 11 bases, with 9 bases sitting between them. CDR3 residues: CASSWVGAQHF. The CDR3 DNA follows: TGTGCCAGCAGCTGGGTAGGGGCCCAGCATTTT.

The chain couples TRBV14 to TRBJ1-3, with a weak D call TRBD1 (5 bases). The germline V and J ends were trimmed by 4 bases and 0 bases, with 10 bases remaining between them. The CDR3 has 15 amino acids. CDR1 and CDR2 (germline): SGHDN, FVKESK. CDR3 protein: CASSPDSSSGNTIYF. CDR3 bases: TGTGCCAGCAGCCCCGACAGTAGCTCTGGAAACACCATATATTTT.